The 10 T cell receptor gamma chains in this list originate from one sample, sequenced in a study of human gamma delta and Vdelta1 T cells. TCRdb applied CATT to the PCR reads for clone calling. Among several thousand gamma-chain clones listed, around 45% were seen once. Their recognized antigens are unknown. The sequenced sample was Vdelta1 gamma-delta T cells from blood grown in culture (DOT cells). All receptors come from a human donor in good health.

The chain uses TRGV3 and TRGJ1 or TRGJ2. CDR1 is VTNTFY and CDR2 is YDVSTARD in the germline V gene (reference sequence). V shed 0 bases, J shed 0 bases, and the junction held 5 bases outside the gene matches. The CDR3 runs to 15 residues. CDR3 DNA sequence: TGTGCCACCTGGGACAGGCCATCGAATTATTATAAGAAACTCTTT. Translation gives CATWDRPSNYYKKLF.

The rearrangement links TRGV4 to TRGJ1 or TRGJ2. The germline CDR1 and CDR2 sequences are EGSTGY and YDSYTSSV. After removal of 2 bases from V and 3 bases from J, the junction contained 13 bases not matched to a gene. The CDR3 totals 16 residues. The chain's CDR3 is CATWDERIRTYYKKLF. The CDR3 nucleotides read TGTGCCACCTGGGATGAGAGGATTCGAACTTATTATAAGAAACTCTTT.

The chain combines TRGV3 with TRGJP2. The junction had 10 bases not matched to a gene; V was cut back by 0 bases and J by 3 bases. Germline CDR1 reads VTNTFY; CDR2 reads YDVSTARD (reference sequence). The CDR3 contains 17 residues. CDR3 in DNA: TGTGCCACCTGGGACAGGCCCGGGGATGGTAGTGATTGGATCAAGACGTTT. Translation: CATWDRPGDGSDWIKTF.

This clone showed up just a few times. The J gene is TRGJ1 or TRGJ2, the V gene TRGV3. The CDR3 sequence is 14 residues long. V shed 3 bases, J shed 2 bases, and the junction held 7 bases outside the gene matches. Germline CDR1 reads VTNTFY; CDR2 reads YDVSTARD (reference sequence). CDR3 coding DNA: TGTGCCACCTGGGACCTAGGGGATTATTATAAGAAACTCTTT. As protein: CATWDLGDYYKKLF.

This clone was seen a few times. The same CDR3 arises from other DNA sequences in this sample as well. V and J are TRGV8 and TRGJ1 or TRGJ2. J gave up 3 bases and V 5 bases, and 4 bases lay outside the gene matches. This CDR3 contains 12 residues. Germline CDR1 and CDR2: VENAVY and YDSYNSRV. CDR3: CATWVFYYKKLF. The CDR3 nucleotides are TGTGCCACCTGGGTCTTTTATTATAAGAAACTCTTT.

The chain carries TRGV10 and TRGJ1 or TRGJ2. TRGV10 is annotated as an ORF whose role is uncertain. The V and J ends lost 8 bases and 2 bases, in that order; junction bases with no gene match: 4. CDR3 length: 12 residues. The CDR3 nucleotides are TGTGCTGCGTGGGCCTATTATTATAAGAAACTCTTT. Encoded protein: CAAWAYYYKKLF.

By share of the sample, this clone is medium-sized (0.01 to 0.1%). The chain combines TRGV2 with TRGJ1 or TRGJ2. The germline V gene encodes CDR1 EGSNGY and CDR2 YDSYNSKV. This CDR3 region has 13 residues. The V and J ends lost 2 bases and 0 bases, in that order; junction bases with no gene match: 1. CDR3: CATWDVNYYKKLF. CDR3 coding DNA: TGTGCCACCTGGGACGTGAATTATTATAAGAAACTCTTT.

V and J are TRGV3 and TRGJP1. There are 15 residues in the CDR3. Per the germline V gene, CDR1 is VTNTFY and CDR2 is YDVSTARD (reference sequence). V shed 0 bases and J 5 bases; nucleotides not matched to a gene: 6. In DNA form, the CDR3 reads TGTGCCACCTGGGACAGGCCTGTGACTGGTTGGTTCAAGATATTT. Its protein is CATWDRPVTGWFKIF.

This sequence joins TRGV9 and TRGJP1. The CDR3 runs 15 residues. Germline lookup yields CDR1 GITISATS and CDR2 ISYDGTV (reference sequence). The trim removed 0 bases at V and 4 bases at J, leaving 5 bases unmatched. Written as DNA, the CDR3 is TGTGCCTTGTGGGAGGTGCGGGGCACTGGTTGGTTCAAGATATTT. This gives the protein CALWEVRGTGWFKIF.

The rearrangement joins TRGV9 to TRGJP. After removal of 0 bases from V and 3 bases from J, the junction contained 2 bases not matched to a gene. The CDR3 is made up of 17 amino acids. CDR1 and CDR2 (germline): GITISATS, ISYDGTV (reference sequence). This chain's CDR3 is CALWEVMQELGKKIKVF. As DNA, the CDR3 is TGTGCCTTGTGGGAGGTGATGCAAGAGTTGGGCAAAAAAATCAAGGTATTT.